The 17 T cell receptor beta chains below come from one sample, sequenced in a study of T cells in Graves' hyperthyroidism and ophthalmopathy. There were TCR beta CDR3 regions amplified from RNA transcripts. With the HTBI primer set, the TCR CDR3 went through a first round of RT-PCR. TCRdb re-called the multiplex PCR reads with MiXCR, one entry per CDR3 protein. The sample contains 600,000 or so distinct CDR3 sequences, about 45% of which appear only once. Sequencing was done on a sample of peripheral blood or thyroid tissue (not recorded which). Source of these receptors: a woman under 30 with Graves' hyperthyroidism.

As concerns this clonotype: This may come from a read error, since a much larger clone is one base off. The rearrangement links TRBV7-2 to TRBJ2-7; D unresolved. The CDR3 is 14 amino acids. Germline assignment: CDR1 SGHTA and CDR2 FQGNSA. Trimming removed 1 base at V and 2 bases at J, with 9 bases between. This CDR3 is CASSLGPGPYEQYF. The DNA for the CDR3 is TGTGCCAGCAGCTTAGGTCCCGGCCCCTACGAGCAGTACTTC. Looking up the rest from reference TRBV7-2 and TRBJ2-7 gives the full variable domain: GAGVSQSPSNKVTEKGKDVELRCDPISGHTALYWYRQSLGQGLEFLIYFQGNSAPDKSGLPSDRFSAERTGGSVSTLTIQRTQQEDSAVYLCASSLGPGPYEQYFGPGTRLTVT.

The sample holds a few counts of this clonotype. This chain uses TRBV20-1 with TRBJ2-5, with 8 bases matching TRBD2. The CDR3 is 16 amino acids. From germline, CDR1 is DFQATT and CDR2 SNEGSKA (reference sequence). The CDR3 spells CSGLPQRERVGETQYF. The CDR3 region has the DNA TGCAGCGGGCTCCCTCAGCGGGAGCGTGTTGGAGAGACCCAGTACTTC.

A word on this clonotype: The germline gene is not matched at one end of the junction; a read error may be the cause. The V call is TRBV7-9, the J call TRBJ2-5; the D gene is possibly TRBD1 (6 bases). The CDR3 consists of 16 residues. CDR1 is SEHNR, CDR2 FQNEAQ, per germline (reference sequence). CDR3 nucleotide sequence: TGCGCCAGCAGCCAAGTCGCCGGGACATTTGAAGAGGCCCAGTACTTC. It encodes CASSQVAGTFEEAQYF.

This chain uses TRBV10-3 with TRBJ1-1; possible D gene TRBD1, 5 bases. The germline gives CDR1 ENHRY, CDR2 SYGVKD. The ends were cut back, 6 bases at V and 5 bases at J, with 13 bases in the middle. This CDR3 contains 13 residues. This chain's CDR3 is CAISPSGGTEAFF. CDR3 DNA: TGTGCCATCAGCCCTAGCGGGGGGACTGAAGCTTTCTTT.

Comments on this clonotype: Given a much more abundant clone one base away, this may be a read error. The rearrangement links TRBV25-1 to TRBJ1-6; D perhaps matches TRBD1 (5 bases). This CDR3 comprises 12 residues. V lost 4 bases to trimming and J lost 10 bases, with 8 bases between them. Germline CDR1 MGHDK, CDR2 SYGVNS. The CDR3 reads CASSAGRSPLHF. The CDR3 DNA is TGTGCCAGCAGTGCAGGGCGCTCACCCCTCCACTTT.

The gene calls are TRBV19 and TRBJ1-5; D might be TRBD1 (6 bases). Germline assignment: CDR1 LNHDA and CDR2 SQIVND (reference sequence). CDR3 length: 16 residues. V lost 6 bases and J lost 5, with 20 bases in between. This chain's CDR3 is CASSLQGGVRHQPQHF. The CDR3 DNA follows: TGTGCCAGTAGCCTCCAAGGGGGGGTCCGCCATCAGCCCCAGCATTTT. The full variable domain, with the rest looked up from reference TRBV19 and TRBJ1-5, is DGGITQSPKYLFRKEGQNVTLSCEQNLNHDAMYWYRQDPGQGLRLIYYSQIVNDFQKGDIAEGYSVSREKKESFPLTVTSAQKNPTAFYLCASSLQGGVRHQPQHFGDGTRLSIL.

Only a few counts were recorded for this clonotype. The rearrangement uses TRBV7-2 and TRBJ1-6; the D is unclear. This CDR3 is built from 14 residues. Trimming stripped 3 bases from V and 6 bases from J, with 9 bases between. Looked up from germline, CDR1 is SGHTA and CDR2 is FQGNSA. In nucleotides, the CDR3 is TGTGCCAGCAGCTTGGCTGGCAGTAATTCACCCCTCCACTTT. It translates to CASSLAGSNSPLHF.

The chain carries TRBV29-1 and TRBJ2-7, with TRBD2 matching 10 bases. The CDR3 sequence is 13 residues long. The V segment lost 5 bases and the J segment 2 bases; nucleotides outside the gene matches: 3. Germline CDR1 and CDR2: SQVTM and ANQGSEA. Here the CDR3 reads CSVTTSGPYEQYF. CDR3 sequence (DNA): TGCAGCGTTACGACTAGCGGGCCCTACGAGCAGTACTTC.

This rearrangement joins TRBV19 to TRBJ2-6; TRBD1 might be the D (6 bases). The V end was cut by 5 bases, the J end by 0 bases, with 11 bases between. CDR1 and CDR2 from the germline V gene are LNHDA and SQIVND (reference sequence). CDR3 length: 16 amino acids. This CDR3 is CASSPRTVSGANVLTF. CDR3 nucleotides: TGTGCCAGTAGTCCCCGGACAGTCTCTGGGGCCAACGTCCTGACTTTC.

This clonotype was recorded a few times. This sequence joins TRBV7-3 and TRBJ1-1, with D possibly being TRBD1 (5 bases). This CDR3 has 14 amino acids. Germline V gives CDR1 SGHTA, CDR2 FQGTGA. V was cut by 3 bases and J by 3 bases, with 11 bases left in between. The CDR3 nucleotides read TGTGCCAGCAGCTTGGGGGGGGTGGACACTGAAGCTTTCTTT. Amino acids: CASSLGGVDTEAFF.

This chain connects TRBV25-1 to TRBJ1-6; 7 bases fit TRBD1. Losses at the gene ends were 7 bases for V and 1 base for J; bases not matched to a gene: 1. Germline values: CDR1 MGHDK, CDR2 SYGVNS. This CDR3 is 14 amino acids long. The CDR3 is CASNRGSYNSPLHF. Written as DNA, the CDR3 is TGTGCCAGCAACAGGGGATCCTATAATTCACCCCTCCACTTT.

V gene TRBV19 combines with J gene TRBJ1-3, with unresolved D. V was clipped by 10 bases and J by 0 bases, with 13 bases between them. This CDR3 spans 14 amino acids. Per germline, CDR1 LNHDA and CDR2 SQIVND (reference sequence). Written as DNA, the CDR3 is TGTGCCACTACTCCGGCCGCCTCTGGAAACACCATATATTTT. It codes for CATTPAASGNTIYF.

As to this clonotype: No conserved phenylalanine or tryptophan ends this CDR3, so it is likely a read error. This chain connects TRBV10-2 to TRBJ1-1; no clear D gene. CDR1 and CDR2 from the germline V gene are WSHSY and SAAADI. V lost 5 bases, J lost 10 bases, and 11 bases lay in between. The CDR3 consists of 11 residues. The CDR3 sequence: CASSSTVGAFS. The CDR3 nucleotides are TGCGCCAGCAGTAGCACGGTTGGAGCTTTCTCT.

J is TRBJ1-1 and V is TRBV9, with 9 bases aligning to TRBD1. CDR1 is SGDLS, CDR2 YYNGEE, per germline. The CDR3 sequence is 15 residues long. V lost 3 bases to trimming and J lost 4 bases; unmatched junction nucleotides: 7. As DNA, the CDR3 is TGTGCCAGCAGCGCCTACAGGGGGCTGGGCACTGAAGCTTTCTTT. Its translation is CASSAYRGLGTEAFF.

This clonotype was seen ten or more times. This sequence joins TRBV7-9 and TRBJ1-2; D not certain. The length of the CDR3 is 13 residues. Germline CDR1 reads SEHNR; CDR2 reads FQNEAQ (reference sequence). Trimming pared 2 bases from V and 2 bases from J, leaving 6 bases between. The CDR3 spells CASSLQENYGYTF. DNA of the CDR3: TGTGCCAGCAGCTTACAGGAGAACTATGGCTACACCTTC. The full variable domain, in which reference TRBV7-9 and TRBJ1-2 provide the parts outside the CDR3, is DTGVSQNPRHKITKRGQNVTFRCDPISEHNRLYWYRQTLGQGPEFLTYFQNEAQLEKSRLLSDRFSAERPKGSFSTLEIQRTEQGDSAMYLCASSLQENYGYTFGSGTRLTVV.

This clonotype was seen only once. A junction end diverges from the germline sequence, so it may reflect a read error. This chain connects TRBV10-3 to TRBJ1-5; maybe TRBD1 (5 bases). Germline V gene lookup returns CDR1 ENHRY and CDR2 SYGVKD. The CDR3 extends over 15 amino acids. The DNA for the CDR3 is TGTGCCAGCAGTTACACGGGACTAGGCAATCAGCCCCAGCATTTT. Its translation is CASSYTGLGNQPQHF.

The chain recombines TRBV2 with TRBJ1-3; D remains ambiguous. Germline values: CDR1 SNHLY, CDR2 FYNNEI. The CDR3 length is 14 residues. Trimming pared 7 bases from V and 2 bases from J, leaving 12 bases between. CDR3 nucleotide sequence: TGTGCCAGCATCGAATGGGAGACTGGAAACACCATATATTTT. The encoded protein is CASIEWETGNTIYF.